Sequencing of this T cell receptor (beta chain) was carried out in a study of T cell responses to AZD1222 COVID-19 vaccine listed by TCRdb under 2021. Regarding the complete study: AZD1222 recipients whose second dose came at about 4 weeks and those whose second dose came at about 12 weeks were combined into one group, since spike-specific TCR depth and breadth did not differ between the two schedules. Trial participants were enrolled into age subgroups of 18-55, 56-69 and 70-plus years, which contained around 140, 26 and 57 TCR-sequenced participants, respectively. TCR sequencing covered roughly 230 trial participants: approximately 200 given two doses of AZD1222 and 26 given two doses of MenACWY control vaccine. What the work shows at the level of the full study, not this receptor alone: Because no day 14 peak-response samples were available, repertoires were characterized only after the peak T cell response. Vaccine-associated CD4 TCRs spanned the whole spike protein, with dominant responses in regions 160-218 and 743-854. Only five or six AZD1222 recipients were SARS-CoV-2 seropositive at baseline, limiting conclusions about previously exposed vaccinees. Participants were mostly white British, with more females than males. The authors suggested clonal diversity may have been underestimated. A significant rise in spike-specific TCR breadth and depth was observed after two AZD1222 doses relative to day 0 and relative to MenACWY recipients. The 56-69-year group was small, and its depth increase did not reach significance, likely because of low power. Epitopes outside the regions mutated in the B.1.351 and B.1.1.7 variants were reportedly recognized by nearly half of the unique spike-specific TCRs.

Read against the paper, the sample's time point label means: baseline before first vaccination. Vaccinee samples came from UK trials COV001 and COV002, including a single-blind randomized controlled phase 2/3 trial of AZD1222 (ChAdOx1 nCoV-19) in healthy adults. Trial participant PBMC samples were collected at day 0 and day 28 after the second dose for TCRbeta chain sequencing. Trimming takes 4 bases off V and 0 bases off J; junction bases not matched to a gene: 10. The germline V gene supplies CDR1 SGHTA and CDR2 FQGNSA. The CDR3 contains 18 residues, cysteine and phenylalanine counted. Just CDR3 DNA is preserved here, 54 bases in frame from base 1. With regard to this clone: The antigen this receptor binds is unknown. No qualities accompany the bases; no much larger clone lies one base away.

The CDR3 regions of human TCRbeta chains were analyzed by immunosequencing. In the source study's methods: TCRs in the repertoires were compared against a reference library of SARS-CoV-2-specific TCRs that had been generated with the MIRA antigen-specificity platform. Breadth was defined as the fraction of unique TCRs that were SARS-CoV-2-associated, and depth was defined as the fraction of total T cells that were SARS-CoV-2-associated. Using the MIRA data, each spike-specific TCR was assigned both to the spike region to which the TCR was reactive and to a CD4 or CD8 class. Log10-transformed breadth and depth values were compared by one-way ANOVA with Sidak's multiple comparisons tests. The table comes from immuneACCESS by way of TCRdb, which keeps in-frame sequences with V and J called. Part of the clones is missing from these tables; in studies checked, under half for an unresolved V gene and the rest for unknown reasons. The V and J calls and clone size come from that table; D and trimming were worked out from the DNA. The sample records about 150,000 clones, around nine tenths of which are singletons. Together, the top ten hold roughly 5% of the sample.

The sequence was collected from an adult in good health. The chain links TRBV7-2 with TRBJ2-7, and TRBD1 aligns with 12 junction nucleotides. The input for sequencing was peripheral blood, taken on day 0 of AZD1222 vaccination. The base sequence is TGTGCCAGCAGCTCCCCGGGACAGGGGGCGATTAGCTCCTACGAGCAGTACTTC. Its amino acids are CASSSPGQGAISSYEQYF.